These T cell receptor beta chains were read from a single sample in a study of T-cell reconstitution after alpha-beta-depleted transplantation in children. MiXCR, run by TCRdb on the PCR reads, gives a single entry per CDR3 protein. The table shows some 240,000 distinct CDR3 sequences, with around 11% occurring only once. The input for sequencing was PBMCs from the stem cell graft donor, taken from the stem cell graft. These receptor sequences come from a human donor who donated a stem cell graft to a child with acute lymphoblastic leukemia. Both conserved end residues are part of each CDR3. A D gene is named only where the DNA matches it firmly. Some rows mark clone size as missing; the rest say once, few, many or name a class of expanded clone.

D: NA
size: NA
V: TRBV20-1
J: TRBJ2-3
CDR3: CSAAGGPTDTQYF
DNA: TGCAGTGCTGCTGGGGGGCCCACAGATACGCAGTATTTT

D: NA
size: many
V: TRBV7-2
J: TRBJ1-2
CDR3: CASSSTTGNGYTF
DNA: TGTGCCAGCAGCTCAACAACAGGGAATGGCTACACCTTC

D: NA
size: many
V: TRBV6-5
J: TRBJ2-7
CDR3: CASSYGQGTLSSYEQYF
DNA: TGTGCCAGCAGTTACGGCCAAGGGACACTGAGCTCCTACGAGCAGTACTTC

D: NA
size: NA
V: TRBV9
J: TRBJ1-6
CDR3: CASSVGSSPLHF
DNA: TGTGCCAGCAGCGTAGGAAGCTCACCCCTCCACTTT

D: NA
size: many
V: TRBV12-3/TRBV12-4
J: TRBJ2-1
CDR3: CASLEGNEQFF
DNA: TGTGCCAGCCTGGAGGGAAATGAGCAGTTCTTC

D: TRBD1
size: few
V: TRBV7-9
J: TRBJ2-7
CDR3: CASSPPQGRKEQYF
DNA: TGTGCCAGCAGTCCACCACAGGGGCGGAAGGAGCAGTACTTC

D: TRBD1
size: many
V: TRBV20-1
J: TRBJ2-3
CDR3: CSATGTGGTDTQYF
DNA: TGCAGTGCTACCGGGACAGGGGGCACAGATACGCAGTATTTT

D: TRBD1
size: many
V: TRBV11-2
J: TRBJ2-2
CDR3: CASSSGDRGRGTGELFF
DNA: TGTGCCAGCAGCTCAGGGGACAGGGGAAGAGGCACCGGGGAGCTGTTTTTT

D: NA
size: many
V: TRBV18
J: TRBJ2-3
CDR3: CASSPSSRSQDTQYF
DNA: TGTGCCAGCTCCCCATCGAGTCGGAGTCAGGATACGCAGTATTTT

D: NA
size: many
V: TRBV27
J: TRBJ2-3
CDR3: CASSFVRGPDTQYF
DNA: TGTGCCAGCAGTTTTGTGAGGGGACCAGATACGCAGTATTTT

D: TRBD1
size: many
V: TRBV20-1
J: TRBJ2-3
CDR3: CSAPPGQGYPDTQYF
DNA: TGCAGTGCTCCTCCGGGACAGGGATACCCAGATACGCAGTATTTT

D: NA
size: NA
V: TRBV18
J: TRBJ1-4
CDR3: CASSPRLATNEKLFF
DNA: TGTGCCAGCTCACCAAGATTAGCAACTAATGAAAAACTGTTTTTT

D: NA
size: NA
V: TRBV5-6
J: TRBJ1-5
CDR3: CASSSGYGRRGNQPQHF
DNA: TGTGCCAGCAGCTCGGGGTACGGTAGGAGGGGAAATCAGCCCCAGCATTTT

D: NA
size: many
V: TRBV5-6
J: TRBJ2-6
CDR3: CASSLALSGANVLTF
DNA: TGTGCCAGCAGCTTGGCCCTCTCTGGGGCCAACGTCCTGACTTTC

D: NA
size: many
V: TRBV7-9
J: TRBJ2-5
CDR3: CASSLYRDQETQYF
DNA: TGTGCCAGCAGCTTATATAGGGACCAAGAGACCCAGTACTTC

D: NA
size: many
V: TRBV28
J: TRBJ1-2
CDR3: CASSVGVRSYGYTF
DNA: TGTGCCAGCAGTGTAGGGGTTCGATCTTATGGCTACACCTTC

D: NA
size: many
V: TRBV29-1
J: TRBJ2-2
CDR3: CSVEGERTSGELFF
DNA: TGCAGCGTTGAGGGGGAGCGGACCTCCGGGGAGCTGTTTTTT

D: NA
size: many
V: TRBV12-3/TRBV12-4
J: TRBJ1-2
CDR3: CASSISSSGGYTF
DNA: TGTGCCAGCAGTATATCCTCATCGGGTGGCTACACCTTC

D: NA
size: many
V: TRBV6-2/TRBV6-3
J: TRBJ2-1
CDR3: CASRSGVNNEQFF
DNA: TGTGCCAGCAGGTCGGGGGTAAACAATGAGCAGTTCTTC

D: TRBD1
size: NA
V: TRBV28
J: TRBJ2-7
CDR3: CASSETGVQEQYF
DNA: TGTGCCAGCAGCGAAACAGGGGTGCAAGAGCAGTACTTC

D: NA
size: few
V: TRBV6-2/TRBV6-3
J: TRBJ2-3
CDR3: CASSYPLRSDTQYF
DNA: TGTGCCAGCAGTTACCCTCTTCGTTCAGATACGCAGTATTTT

D: NA
size: many
V: TRBV20-1
J: TRBJ1-2
CDR3: CSATFNQGSGYTF
DNA: TGCAGTGCTACGTTCAATCAGGGAAGCGGCTACACCTTC

D: TRBD2
size: many
V: TRBV20-1
J: TRBJ2-7
CDR3: CSARGVLAGGYYEQYF
DNA: TGCAGTGCTAGAGGTGTACTAGCGGGGGGTTACTACGAGCAGTACTTC

D: NA
size: few
V: TRBV5-1
J: TRBJ2-7
CDR3: CATSGDTSYEQYF
DNA: TGCGCCACCTCTGGGGACACCTCCTACGAGCAGTACTTC

D: TRBD2
size: many
V: TRBV12-3/TRBV12-4
J: TRBJ2-1
CDR3: CASIQAGGLGNEQFF
DNA: TGTGCCAGCATCCAAGCGGGGGGGCTTGGCAATGAGCAGTTCTTC

D: NA
size: few
V: TRBV4-3
J: TRBJ1-4
CDR3: CASSHIGGAEKLFF
DNA: TGCGCCAGCAGCCATATCGGGGGGGCTGAAAAACTGTTTTTT

D: NA
size: few
V: TRBV29-1
J: TRBJ2-4
CDR3: CSVEGPPRENIQYF
DNA: TGCAGCGTTGAAGGCCCCCCCCGGGAGAACATTCAGTACTTC

D: NA
size: many
V: TRBV29-1
J: TRBJ2-5
CDR3: CSGGNLGETQYF
DNA: TGCAGCGGGGGGAATCTAGGGGAGACCCAGTACTTC

D: NA
size: many
V: TRBV29-1
J: TRBJ1-3
CDR3: CSARPEVGRNTIYF
DNA: TGCAGCGCCCGCCCCGAGGTTGGGAGAAACACCATATATTTT

D: NA
size: many
V: TRBV12-3/TRBV12-4
J: TRBJ1-5
CDR3: CASSTGTGSRSNQPQHF
DNA: TGTGCCAGCAGTACCGGTACAGGTAGTAGGAGCAATCAGCCCCAGCATTTT

D: NA
size: many
V: TRBV7-8
J: TRBJ2-2
CDR3: CASSRPGANTGELFF
DNA: TGTGCCAGCAGCCGACCTGGGGCCAACACCGGGGAGCTGTTTTTT

D: NA
size: NA
V: TRBV6-4
J: TRBJ1-1
CDR3: CAISLRGGAWTEAFF
DNA: TGTGCCATCTCCCTCCGTGGGGGGGCCTGGACTGAAGCTTTCTTT

D: NA
size: few
V: TRBV3-1
J: TRBJ2-5
CDR3: CASSQDISLRETQYF
DNA: TGTGCCAGCAGCCAAGATATCAGTCTTAGAGAGACCCAGTACTTC

D: NA
size: many
V: TRBV20-1
J: TRBJ1-3
CDR3: CSARDARSGNTIYF
DNA: TGCAGTGCTAGAGACGCCCGCTCTGGAAACACCATATATTTT

D: TRBD2
size: many
V: TRBV29-1
J: TRBJ2-1
CDR3: CSVEVGTRDNEQFF
DNA: TGCAGCGTTGAGGTAGGGACTAGGGACAATGAGCAGTTCTTC

D: NA
size: NA
V: TRBV19
J: TRBJ1-5
CDR3: CASSQRTAPNQPQHF
DNA: TGTGCCAGTAGTCAAAGGACAGCCCCAAATCAGCCCCAGCATTTT

D: NA
size: many
V: TRBV12-3/TRBV12-4
J: TRBJ1-5
CDR3: CASSSTGKNQPQHF
DNA: TGTGCCAGCAGTTCCACAGGGAAAAATCAGCCCCAGCATTTT

D: TRBD1
size: NA
V: TRBV20-1
J: TRBJ1-4
CDR3: CSATRDRLSEKLFF
DNA: TGCAGTGCTACTCGGGACAGATTAAGTGAAAAACTGTTTTTT

D: NA
size: NA
V: TRBV11-2
J: TRBJ2-7
CDR3: CASSPSRDVYEQYF
DNA: TGTGCCAGCAGCCCTTCCCGGGACGTCTACGAGCAGTACTTC

D: NA
size: many
V: TRBV4-3
J: TRBJ2-3
CDR3: CASSQEKASEGWTDTQYF
DNA: TGCGCCAGCAGCCAAGAAAAGGCCAGCGAAGGATGGACAGATACGCAGTATTTT

D: TRBD1
size: many
V: TRBV20-1
J: TRBJ1-5
CDR3: CSASEGQASEPQHF
DNA: TGCAGTGCTAGCGAGGGACAGGCTAGTGAGCCCCAGCATTTT

D: NA
size: many
V: TRBV27
J: TRBJ1-2
CDR3: CASSLSNGRTWGGYTF
DNA: TGTGCCAGCAGTTTATCCAACGGCCGAACCTGGGGTGGCTACACCTTC

D: NA
size: many
V: TRBV27
J: TRBJ1-1
CDR3: CASSRTRRGLIIMNTEAFF
DNA: TGTGCCAGCAGTCGAACCCGGAGGGGTTTGATCATCATGAACACTGAAGCTTTCTTT

D: NA
size: many
V: TRBV10-2
J: TRBJ1-6
CDR3: CASSDDAYNSPLHF
DNA: TGCGCCAGCAGTGACGACGCCTATAATTCACCCCTCCACTTT

D: NA
size: few
V: TRBV6-5
J: TRBJ1-2
CDR3: CASSSLSGTDYEGYTF
DNA: TGTGCCAGCAGTTCCTTGAGCGGGACGGACTATGAGGGCTACACCTTC

D: NA
size: many
V: TRBV5-6
J: TRBJ1-5
CDR3: CASSFQQKGQPQHF
DNA: TGTGCCAGCAGCTTCCAACAAAAGGGTCAGCCCCAGCATTTT